This T cell receptor (beta chain) was sequenced during a study of OX40 agonist ivuxolimab in advanced cancers. Study-level background: Among those treated, three patients had partial responses, one with hepatocellular carcinoma and two with cutaneous melanoma. Study findings and constraints: Partial responders treated at 0.1-3.0 mg/kg exhibited clonal expansion among the lowest measured.

V lost 4 bases, J lost 5 bases, and 10 bases stayed unmatched. CDR1 LNHNV and CDR2 YYDKDF come from the germline V gene (reference sequence). This CDR3 spans 15 amino acids. With respect to this clone: Its target is unknown.

The table came from immunoSEQ multiplex PCR; TCRdb's copy has only in-frame clones and leaves some out. The repertoire holds about 27,000 clones, with roughly 80% as singletons. The gene calls are TRBV15 and TRBJ1-2, with 7 bases matching TRBD1. This clonotype was obtained from an adult with an advanced solid tumor such as melanoma, head and neck, liver or kidney cancer. The sample in question was CD4+ or CD8+ T cells sorted from blood, obtained in a trial of the OX40 agonist ivuxolimab. CDR3 region: CATSTQTGVGYGYTF. The CDR3 DNA reads TGTGCCACCAGCACGCAAACAGGGGTCGGGTATGGCTACACCTTC.